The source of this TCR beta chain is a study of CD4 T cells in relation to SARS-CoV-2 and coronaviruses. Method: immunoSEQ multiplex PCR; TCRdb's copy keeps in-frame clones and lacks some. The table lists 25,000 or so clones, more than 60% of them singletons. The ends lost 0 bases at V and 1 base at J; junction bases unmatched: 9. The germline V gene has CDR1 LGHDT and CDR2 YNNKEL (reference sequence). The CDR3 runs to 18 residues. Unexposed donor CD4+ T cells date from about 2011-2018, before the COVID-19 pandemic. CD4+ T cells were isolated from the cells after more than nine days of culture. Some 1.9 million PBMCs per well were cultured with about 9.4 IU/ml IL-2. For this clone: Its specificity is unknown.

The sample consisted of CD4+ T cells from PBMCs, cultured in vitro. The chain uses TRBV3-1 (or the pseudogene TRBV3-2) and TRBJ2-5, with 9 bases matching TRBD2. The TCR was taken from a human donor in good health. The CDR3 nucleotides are TGTGCCAGCAGCCAAGATCTTCGCCTAGCGGGAACCCAAGAGACCCAGTACTTC. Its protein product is CASSQDLRLAGTQETQYF.